The 13 T cell receptor beta chains listed next were all sequenced from one sample in a study of tumor-infiltrating lymphocytes in primary liver carcinoma. The researchers produced TCR beta cDNA from approximately 540 ng total RNA with a constant-region primer. Slightly modified ARM-PCR with three nested multiplex PCR rounds yielded TCR beta libraries. It was with TRBV1-TRBV30 forward primers and a C-beta reverse primer that the first two PCR rounds were run, at approximately 9 cycles each. TCRdb re-called the multiplex PCR reads through MiXCR, storing one row per CDR3 protein. The data show about 190,000 distinct CDR3 sequences, 70% to 90% seen once. Between about 18 and 33 mg of unsorted bulk tissue served as the source from which RNA and DNA were co-extracted. The sequenced material came from tumor tissue from primary liver carcinoma. These receptors were obtained from a man in his forties or fifties with primary liver carcinoma and hepatitis B virus infection.

This clonotype was recorded once. Mismatch with germline at one junction end may stem from a read error. The J gene is TRBJ1-1, the V gene TRBV12-3 or TRBV12-4, with TRBD1 matching 9 bases. This CDR3 has 16 amino acids. The CDR3 reads CASSPHPGTGNTEVFF. CDR3 coding DNA: TGTGCCAGCAGCCCCCATCCTGGGACAGGGAACACTGAAGTTTTCTTT.

The V gene is TRBV4-3, the J gene TRBJ1-2; no clear D gene. From germline, CDR1 is LGHNA and CDR2 YSLEER. V lost 3 bases and J 3 bases, leaving 14 bases between the germline ends. The CDR3 consists of 15 residues. The CDR3 loop reads CASSQSPWAYYGYTF. The CDR3 DNA reads TGCGCCAGCAGCCAGAGTCCCTGGGCATACTATGGCTACACCTTC.

As to this clonotype: Compared with germline, one end of the junction differs, possibly owing to a read error. This chain uses TRBV7-8 with TRBJ2-7; D possibly corresponds to TRBD2 (5 bases). Germline V gene lookup returns CDR1 SGHVS and CDR2 FQNEAQ. The length of the CDR3 is 14 residues. The DNA for the CDR3 is TGTGCCAGCAGCTTAGTCCGACACCCCTGGGAGCAATACTTC. Protein sequence: CASSLVRHPWEQYF. Full variable domain (missing parts from reference TRBV7-8 and TRBJ2-7): GAGVSQSPRYKVAKRGQDVALRCDPISGHVSLFWYQQALGQGPEFLTYFQNEAQLDKSGLPSDRFFAERPEGSVSTLKIQRTQQEDSAVYLCASSLVRHPWEQYFGPGTRLTVT.

As regards this clonotype: Germline and junction disagree at one end, which may indicate a read error. The CDR3: CASRDGGATQYF. The CDR3 nucleotides read TGTGCCAGCAGAGATGGGGGAGCTACGCAATATTTT. This chain links TRBV6-1 with TRBJ2-3; D might be TRBD1 or TRBD2, each matching 5 bases. This CDR3 comprises 12 residues. CDR1 MNHNS and CDR2 SASEGT come from the germline V gene.

The chain recombines TRBV4-1 with TRBJ1-2; tentative D call: TRBD1 (5 bases). In germline, CDR1 is MGHRA, CDR2 YSYEKL. The CDR3 is 14 amino acids. V was shortened by 5 bases and J by 8 bases, with 18 bases between the two germline ends. CDR3: CASSSSVRAGGYTF. DNA for the CDR3: TGCGCCAGCAGCTCATCGGTCAGGGCGGGAGGCTACACCTTC.

This clonotype was recorded many times. J is TRBJ2-5 and V is TRBV4-3; D is unclear. V shed 1 base and J shed 7 bases, with 16 bases lying between them. The length of the CDR3 is 15 residues. Germline V gene sequence: CDR1 LGHNA, CDR2 YSLEER. CDR3 bases: TGCGCCAGCAGCCAAGCAGTCCGTTTGACTGGGACCCAGTACTTC. Translating it yields CASSQAVRLTGTQYF.

Comments on this clonotype: A junction boundary mismatches the germline segment, possibly from a read error. The gene calls are TRBV11-1 and TRBJ2-7, with D unclear. Germline V gene sequence: CDR1 SGHAT, CDR2 FQDESV (reference sequence). This CDR3 spans 13 amino acids. The CDR3 loop is CASRGNRSYQHYF. As DNA, the CDR3 is TGTGCCAGCAGGGGGAACCGATCCTACCAGCATTACTTC.

Of note for this clonotype: The junction departs from germline at one end; a sequencing error may be responsible. This chain connects TRBV4-3 to TRBJ2-1; TRBD2 matches at 10 bases. The CDR3 spans 17 residues. Germline values: CDR1 LGHNA, CDR2 YSLEER. This chain's CDR3 is CASSQDLAGEPYNDQFF. The CDR3 DNA reads as TGCGCCAGCAGCCAAGACCTAGCGGGAGAGCCGTACAATGATCAGTTCTTC.

With respect to this clonotype: The final CDR3 position lacks the conserved phenylalanine or tryptophan, pointing to a likely read error. As DNA, the CDR3 is TGTGCCAGCAGTTACTCTGGGGTCCTCAACATCGGGGAGCTGTTTCTT. It yields the protein CASSYSGVLNIGELFL. This rearrangement joins TRBV6-5 to TRBJ2-2, with D hard to call. Looked up from germline, CDR1 is MNHEY and CDR2 is SVGAGI. This CDR3 is 16 amino acids long.

Remarks on this clonotype: Germline is not matched at one junction end, which may reflect a read error. The chain couples TRBV11-1 to TRBJ2-6, with D hard to call. The V gene's germline CDR1 is SGHAT and CDR2 FQDESV (reference sequence). The CDR3 extends over 14 amino acids. CDR3 DNA: TGTACCAGCAGCTGGAACTCTGGGGTCAACGTCCTGAGTTTC. Protein sequence: CTSSWNSGVNVLSF.

This clonotype has a single count. The junction shows a germline mismatch at one end, possibly a read error. The chain recombines TRBV12-3 or TRBV12-4 with TRBJ1-3; D is ambiguous. The CDR3 is 13 residues long. The CDR3 coding sequence is TGTGCCGGCAGCCCGAGCTCTGGAAACACCATACATTTT. Translation gives CAGSPSSGNTIHF.

With respect to this clonotype: A much bigger clone sits one base away, suggesting this may be a read error. The V call is TRBV5-1, the J call TRBJ2-5; TRBD1 is a possible D gene (5 bases). Germline V gives CDR1 SGHRS, CDR2 YFSETQ. The CDR3 runs 16 residues. The germline V and J ends were trimmed by 3 bases and 0 bases, with 15 bases remaining between them. Written as DNA, the CDR3 is TGCGCCAGCAGCTCTAGGACAAGGGGCCACCAAGAGACCCAGTACTTC. This sequence encodes CASSSRTRGHQETQYF.

About this clonotype: A much more abundant neighbour one base away suggests this may be a read error. V usage is TRBV5-1 and J usage is TRBJ2-1, with a tentative D call TRBD2 (6 bases). The ends were cut back, 2 bases at V and 6 bases at J, with 15 bases in the middle. CDR3 length equals 15 residues. The germline CDR1 and CDR2 sequences are SGHRS and YFSETQ. Written as DNA, the CDR3 is TGCGCCAGCAGCTTTGGGGGGATAGGGGTCAATGAGCAGTTCTTC. As protein: CASSFGGIGVNEQFF.